The rows below give T cell receptor beta chains drawn from one sample of a study of radiation and T cells in renal cell carcinoma. The table came from immunoSEQ multiplex PCR; TCRdb's copy has only in-frame clones and leaves some out. Of about 140,000 clones listed, approximately 86% are singletons. The sequences come from blood, collected from a patient whose treatment included radiotherapy and nephrectomy. These receptors were obtained from a woman in her forties or fifties with renal cell carcinoma. Both conserved end residues are part of each CDR3. D genes are given only for firm matches. Size is stated for part of the rows, as once, few or many counts, or as a class when the clone is expanded.

v_gene: TRBV9
abundance: .
d_gene: .
j_gene: TRBJ2-7
CDR3aa: CASTVNINFDIEQYF
CDR3nt: TGTGCCAGCACCGTTAACATCAACTTCGACATCGAGCAGTACTTC

v_gene: TRBV10-1
abundance: .
d_gene: TRBD2
j_gene: TRBJ2-5
CDR3aa: CASSESQRGETQYF
CDR3nt: TGCGCCAGCAGTGAGTCCCAGCGGGGAGAGACCCAGTACTTC

v_gene: TRBV11-2
abundance: .
d_gene: .
j_gene: TRBJ1-2
CDR3aa: CASSSIGREGIYTF
CDR3nt: TGTGCCAGCAGCTCCATCGGCAGGGAGGGGATCTACACCTTC

v_gene: TRBV19
abundance: .
d_gene: TRBD1
j_gene: TRBJ2-7
CDR3aa: CASSIPGQGPYEQYF
CDR3nt: TGTGCCAGTAGTATCCCTGGACAGGGGCCCTACGAGCAGTACTTC

v_gene: TRBV4-3
abundance: .
d_gene: .
j_gene: TRBJ1-1
CDR3aa: CASSQVWGNTEAFF
CDR3nt: TGCGCCAGCAGCCAAGTCTGGGGGAACACTGAAGCTTTCTTT

v_gene: TRBV7-9
abundance: few
d_gene: .
j_gene: TRBJ1-2
CDR3aa: CASSLADNGGYGYTF
CDR3nt: TGTGCCAGCAGCTTAGCCGACAATGGTGGCTATGGCTACACCTTC

v_gene: TRBV7-9
abundance: .
d_gene: TRBD1
j_gene: TRBJ1-4
CDR3aa: CASSLGVWGTGDEKLFF
CDR3nt: TGTGCCAGCAGCTTAGGAGTGTGGGGGACAGGGGACGAAAAACTGTTTTTT

v_gene: TRBV6-4
abundance: .
d_gene: TRBD2
j_gene: TRBJ2-3
CDR3aa: CASSVSSGYTQYF
CDR3nt: TGTGCCAGCAGTGTGTCTAGCGGTTATACGCAGTATTTT

v_gene: TRBV5-1
abundance: .
d_gene: .
j_gene: TRBJ2-3
CDR3aa: CASSFGGTDTQYF
CDR3nt: TGCGCCAGCAGCTTCGGGGGCACAGATACGCAGTATTTT

v_gene: TRBV25-1
abundance: .
d_gene: .
j_gene: TRBJ1-4
CDR3aa: CASRPRADIEKLFF
CDR3nt: TGTGCCAGCAGACCCCGGGCAGATATTGAAAAACTGTTTTTT

v_gene: TRBV5-1
abundance: .
d_gene: TRBD2
j_gene: TRBJ2-3
CDR3aa: CASSLLASGGTDTQYF
CDR3nt: TGCGCCAGCAGCTTGTTAGCTAGCGGGGGCACAGATACGCAGTATTTT

v_gene: TRBV6-5
abundance: .
d_gene: .
j_gene: TRBJ1-2
CDR3aa: CATQPPGGGYTF
CDR3nt: TGTGCCACCCAACCCCCGGGGGGCGGCTACACCTTC

v_gene: TRBV7-9
abundance: .
d_gene: TRBD1
j_gene: TRBJ2-7
CDR3aa: CASSSMTGGEQYF
CDR3nt: TGTGCCAGCAGCTCCATGACAGGGGGCGAGCAGTACTTC

v_gene: TRBV28
abundance: .
d_gene: TRBD1
j_gene: TRBJ2-7
CDR3aa: CASSPPDRANEQYF
CDR3nt: TGTGCCAGCAGCCCTCCCGACAGGGCCAACGAGCAGTACTTC

v_gene: TRBV5-4
abundance: .
d_gene: TRBD2
j_gene: TRBJ2-5
CDR3aa: CASSLEVTSGSGTQYF
CDR3nt: TGTGCCAGCAGCTTGGAGGTGACTAGCGGCTCGGGGACCCAGTACTTC

v_gene: TRBV20-1
abundance: .
d_gene: .
j_gene: TRBJ2-5
CDR3aa: CSAKEETQYF
CDR3nt: TGCAGTGCTAAGGAAGAGACCCAGTACTTC

v_gene: TRBV16
abundance: .
d_gene: .
j_gene: TRBJ2-7
CDR3aa: CASSQSGTFSYEQYF
CDR3nt: TGTGCCAGCAGCCAATCGGGGACCTTCTCCTACGAGCAGTACTTC

v_gene: TRBV9
abundance: .
d_gene: .
j_gene: TRBJ2-7
CDR3aa: CASSVAEGVVYEQYF
CDR3nt: TGTGCCAGCAGCGTAGCCGAGGGAGTAGTGTACGAGCAGTACTTC

v_gene: TRBV5-6
abundance: .
d_gene: TRBD1
j_gene: TRBJ1-2
CDR3aa: CASSLLDRVRGGYTF
CDR3nt: TGTGCCAGCAGCCTGCTGGACAGGGTACGAGGAGGCTACACCTTC

v_gene: TRBV15
abundance: .
d_gene: .
j_gene: TRBJ1-2
CDR3aa: CATSRDFDYGYTF
CDR3nt: TGTGCCACCAGCAGAGATTTCGACTATGGCTACACCTTC

v_gene: TRBV30
abundance: few
d_gene: TRBD1
j_gene: TRBJ1-5
CDR3aa: CAWSVPGQGNRQPQHF
CDR3nt: TGTGCCTGGAGTGTTCCCGGACAGGGGAACCGGCAGCCCCAGCATTTT

v_gene: TRBV30
abundance: .
d_gene: .
j_gene: TRBJ1-2
CDR3aa: CAWSANRESGYTF
CDR3nt: TGTGCCTGGAGCGCTAACAGGGAGAGTGGCTACACCTTC

v_gene: TRBV7-2
abundance: few
d_gene: TRBD1
j_gene: TRBJ1-4
CDR3aa: CASSSRGFNEKLFF
CDR3nt: TGTGCCAGCAGCTCCAGGGGGTTTAATGAAAAACTGTTTTTT

v_gene: TRBV29-1
abundance: once
d_gene: .
j_gene: TRBJ2-1
CDR3aa: CSVEVGGGQFF
CDR3nt: TGCAGCGTTGAAGTTGGAGGCGGGCAGTTCTTC

v_gene: TRBV2
abundance: .
d_gene: .
j_gene: TRBJ2-1
CDR3aa: CASTEGRPEQFF
CDR3nt: TGTGCCAGCACCGAAGGACGGCCTGAGCAGTTCTTC

v_gene: TRBV4-2
abundance: few
d_gene: .
j_gene: TRBJ1-2
CDR3aa: CASSHGHTLYGYTF
CDR3nt: TGTGCCAGCAGCCACGGACATACCCTCTATGGCTACACCTTC

v_gene: TRBV19
abundance: .
d_gene: .
j_gene: TRBJ1-1
CDR3aa: CASSMQQPPFMNTEAFF
CDR3nt: TGTGCCAGTAGTATGCAACAGCCACCCTTCATGAACACTGAAGCTTTCTTT

v_gene: TRBV5-1
abundance: once
d_gene: TRBD1
j_gene: TRBJ2-7
CDR3aa: CASSPRDRGAYEQYF
CDR3nt: TGCGCCAGCAGCCCGAGGGACAGGGGAGCCTACGAGCAGTACTTC

v_gene: TRBV9
abundance: .
d_gene: .
j_gene: TRBJ1-3
CDR3aa: CASSGRGRLGGNTIYF
CDR3nt: TGTGCCAGCAGCGGTCGGGGGCGGCTGGGGGGAAACACCATATATTTT

v_gene: TRBV4-3
abundance: .
d_gene: TRBD1
j_gene: TRBJ2-2
CDR3aa: CASSQDRDRGLLFF
CDR3nt: TGCGCCAGCAGCCAAGACCGGGACAGGGGGTTGTTGTTTTTT

v_gene: TRBV28
abundance: .
d_gene: TRBD1
j_gene: TRBJ1-1
CDR3aa: CASSPPTGANTEAFF
CDR3nt: TGTGCCAGCAGTCCCCCGACAGGGGCGAACACTGAAGCTTTCTTT

v_gene: TRBV4-1
abundance: .
d_gene: .
j_gene: TRBJ1-4
CDR3aa: CASSRPLRQSTNEKLFF
CDR3nt: TGCGCCAGCAGCCGACCCTTAAGACAGTCAACTAATGAAAAACTGTTTTTT

v_gene: TRBV28
abundance: .
d_gene: .
j_gene: TRBJ1-2
CDR3aa: CASSSGAADGRYGYTF
CDR3nt: TGTGCCAGCAGTTCCGGGGCGGCGGACGGGAGATATGGCTACACCTTC

v_gene: TRBV11-3
abundance: .
d_gene: .
j_gene: TRBJ2-3
CDR3aa: CASSNPGGGTDTQYF
CDR3nt: TGTGCCAGCAGCAACCCGGGCGGGGGCACAGATACGCAGTATTTT

v_gene: TRBV7-2
abundance: once
d_gene: .
j_gene: TRBJ2-7
CDR3aa: CASSLGRKVYEQYF
CDR3nt: TGTGCCAGCAGCTTAGGGAGGAAAGTTTACGAGCAGTACTTC

v_gene: TRBV19
abundance: .
d_gene: .
j_gene: TRBJ1-6
CDR3aa: CASKGDDLRPLHF
CDR3nt: TGTGCCAGCAAAGGGGACGATTTACGGCCCCTCCACTTT

v_gene: TRBV5-1
abundance: .
d_gene: .
j_gene: TRBJ2-3
CDR3aa: CASSAWGGHSDTQYF
CDR3nt: TGCGCCAGCAGCGCGTGGGGGGGCCACTCAGATACGCAGTATTTT

v_gene: TRBV9
abundance: .
d_gene: .
j_gene: TRBJ2-7
CDR3aa: CASSVGDRLNEQYF
CDR3nt: TGTGCCAGCAGCGTAGGTGACAGGCTCAACGAGCAGTACTTC

v_gene: TRBV15
abundance: .
d_gene: .
j_gene: TRBJ2-1
CDR3aa: CATSRQGLPSNEQFF
CDR3nt: TGTGCCACCAGCAGACAGGGACTCCCCTCCAATGAGCAGTTCTTC

v_gene: TRBV6-5
abundance: .
d_gene: .
j_gene: TRBJ2-7
CDR3aa: CASREGPYEQYF
CDR3nt: TGTGCCAGCAGGGAAGGGCCCTACGAGCAGTACTTC